The 17 T cell receptor beta chains in this list originate from one sample, sequenced in a study of response to subunit inactivated influenza vaccine. TCRdb recomputed calls from the RT-PCR reads with MiXCR, one row per CDR3 protein. Of around 470,000 distinct CDR3 sequences in the sample, 6.5% to 8% were seen once. The sample here was PBMCs from blood, taken around 25 months after vaccination. Receptors were obtained from a man in his fifties or sixties who received an inactivated influenza vaccine.

The chain joins TRBV20-1 to TRBJ2-3, with 12 bases fitting TRBD2. Germline lookup yields CDR1 DFQATT and CDR2 SNEGSKA (reference sequence). The V and J ends lost 6 bases and 4 bases, in that order; junction bases with no gene match: 14. The CDR3 spans 17 residues. The CDR3 DNA sequence: TGCAGTGCAAAGAGGACTAGCGGGACCCGAGGGGCAGATACGCAGTATTTT. Translation: CSAKRTSGTRGADTQYF.

This clonotype was observed many times. The chain carries TRBV28 and TRBJ2-1; 11 bases line up with TRBD2. Germline V gene lookup returns CDR1 MDHEN and CDR2 SYDVKM. The CDR3 spans 19 residues. V was pared by 2 bases and J by 8 bases, with 17 bases of the junction left unmatched. The CDR3 protein is CASSLVSLAGGVSEDEQFF. The CDR3 region has the DNA TGTGCCAGCAGTTTAGTTTCCTTAGCGGGGGGGGTGAGTGAGGATGAGCAGTTCTTC.

This clonotype came up a few times. DNA for the CDR3: TGTGCCATCAGTGATTCCGGGACAGGGGGCCTTGAGGAGACCCAGTACTTC. Encoded protein: CAISDSGTGGLEETQYF. The V gene is TRBV10-3, the J gene TRBJ2-5; 12 nucleotides agree with TRBD1. Germline V gives CDR1 ENHRY, CDR2 SYGVKD. The V segment lost 3 bases and the J segment 5 bases; nucleotides outside the gene matches: 10. CDR3 length equals 17 residues.

V usage is TRBV5-1 and J usage is TRBJ2-3; 11 nucleotides match TRBD2. V was clipped by 3 bases and J by 0 bases; unmatched bases: 12. The CDR3 runs to 19 residues. Germline CDR1 is SGHRS and CDR2 is YFSETQ. CDR3 nucleotide sequence: TGCGCCAGCAGCTCCGGACTAGCGGGTTATGGTACTAGCACAGATACGCAGTATTTT. Encoded protein: CASSSGLAGYGTSTDTQYF.

Many counts were recorded for this clonotype. The genes are TRBV10-1 and TRBJ1-1; 8 bases line up with TRBD1. The germline V gene encodes CDR1 WNHNN and CDR2 SYGVQD (reference sequence). There are 14 residues in the CDR3. J gave up 5 bases and V 2 bases, and 4 bases lay outside the gene matches. CDR3: CASSEGTGGTEAFF. CDR3 nucleotide sequence: TGCGCCAGCAGTGAGGGGACAGGTGGGACTGAAGCTTTCTTT.

This clonotype was seen many times. CDR3: CASSLRGDETQYF. CDR3 DNA: TGTGCCAGCAGTTTACGCGGTGATGAGACCCAGTACTTC. This chain uses TRBV27 with TRBJ2-5; D ambiguous. V gave up 2 bases and J gave up 5 bases, with 9 bases separating them. Germline V gives CDR1 MNHEY, CDR2 SMNVEV (reference sequence). CDR3 length: 13 residues.

There are many counts of this clonotype. The V gene is TRBV12-3 or TRBV12-4, the J gene TRBJ1-1, with D unclear. V lost 2 bases and J lost 4, with 8 bases in between. The CDR3 spans 13 residues. For the CDR3, the DNA is TGTGCCAGCAGTTTACATGGCGGCACTGAAGCTTTCTTT. This encodes CASSLHGGTEAFF.

This clonotype occurred a few times. This sequence joins TRBV4-3 and TRBJ1-3; D may be TRBD1 (5 bases). Germline V gene lookup returns CDR1 LGHNA and CDR2 YSLEER. The CDR3 has 14 amino acids. V dropped 4 bases and J dropped 4 bases, with 11 bases sitting between them. The chain's CDR3 is CASSPAGGGNTIYF. The DNA of the CDR3 is TGCGCCAGCAGCCCCGCCGGGGGGGGAAACACCATATATTTT.

This rearrangement joins TRBV28 to TRBJ1-2; tentative D call: TRBD1 (5 bases). Deletions cut 5 bases from V and 8 bases from J, with 18 bases between. Germline lookup yields CDR1 MDHEN and CDR2 SYDVKM. The CDR3 covers 14 residues. The CDR3 DNA follows: TGTGCCAGCAGTGTTGGGACCGCCGCGGGGGGCTACACCTTC. It translates to CASSVGTAAGGYTF.

Turning to this clonotype: A much larger clone differs by one base, so this may be a read error. This chain uses TRBV6-1 with TRBJ2-1, with a tentative D call TRBD1 (6 bases). CDR1 is MNHNS and CDR2 is SASEGT in the germline V gene. The CDR3 is 15 amino acids. V was trimmed by 8 bases and J by 5 bases, leaving 19 bases between them. The CDR3 region has the DNA TGTGCCAGCCGACCTCGACAGGTACCCAACAATGAGCAGTTCTTC. Encoded protein: CASRPRQVPNNEQFF.

The chain recombines TRBV11-1 with TRBJ2-7, with D perhaps TRBD2 (5 bases). Germline CDR1 reads SGHAT; CDR2 reads FQDESV (reference sequence). CDR3 size: 13 residues. Trimming took off 5 bases at V and 7 bases at J, with 15 bases between the two ends. Written as DNA, the CDR3 is TGTGCCAGCAGCCTCGGGTCCCCGGGGGAGCAGTACTTC. This translates into CASSLGSPGEQYF.

This clonotype was detected a few times. The genes are TRBV20-1 and TRBJ2-1; D remains unclear. The V end was cut by 0 bases, the J end by 4 bases, with 10 bases between. The CDR3 is 14 amino acids. Germline V CDR1 and CDR2: DFQATT, SNEGSKA (reference sequence). The chain's CDR3 is CSARDLAVYNEQFF. CDR3 nucleotides: TGCAGTGCTAGAGATCTGGCAGTTTACAATGAGCAGTTCTTC.

Only a few counts were recorded for this clonotype. The J gene is TRBJ2-5, the V gene TRBV21-1; whether TRBD1, the table's D call, matches the DNA was not checked. TRBV21-1 is a documented pseudogene. The CDR3 has 13 amino acids. CDR3 sequence reads: CASRRTHGETQYF. CDR3 bases: TGTGCCAGCCGTAGGACACATGGGGAGACCCAGTACTTC.

This chain links TRBV4-3 with TRBJ2-7; D call uncertain. The germline V and J ends were trimmed by 0 bases and 0 bases, with 12 bases remaining between them. Germline-derived CDR1 and CDR2 are LGHNA and YSLEER. This CDR3 has 16 amino acids. Here the CDR3 DNA reads TGCGCCAGCAGCCAAGAACTCCAGGCAAGCTCCTACGAGCAGTACTTC. As protein: CASSQELQASSYEQYF.

V and J are TRBV27 and TRBJ2-5, with D unclear. The V gene lost 7 bases and the J gene lost 3 bases, with 12 bases spanning the gap. The CDR3 has 13 residues. Germline V CDR1 and CDR2: MNHEY, SMNVEV (reference sequence). This chain's CDR3 is CASKSGLEETQYF. DNA of the CDR3: TGTGCCAGCAAGAGTGGGCTTGAAGAGACCCAGTACTTC.

This clonotype was recorded many times. This CDR3 is CASSYSTGTSGRGDTQYF. Written as DNA, the CDR3 is TGTGCCAGCAGTTACTCAACCGGGACTAGCGGGAGAGGAGATACGCAGTATTTT. The chain recombines TRBV6-5 with TRBJ2-3; 14 bases match TRBD2. The germline gives CDR1 MNHEY, CDR2 SVGAGI. This CDR3 spans 18 amino acids. Trimming at V came to 0 bases and at J to 5 bases, leaving 7 bases not matched to a gene.

This clonotype was seen at least ten times. The V gene is TRBV4-1, the J gene TRBJ2-1; D possibly matches TRBD1 or TRBD2 (5 bases each). Germline loops: CDR1 MGHRA, CDR2 YSYEKL. CDR3 length: 15 residues. V lost 0 bases and J lost 5, with 11 bases in between. CDR3: CASSQDGTADNEQFF. CDR3 nucleotides: TGCGCCAGCAGCCAAGATGGGACGGCAGACAATGAGCAGTTCTTC.